This T cell receptor beta chain emerged from a study of OX40 agonist ivuxolimab in advanced cancers. Study results and caveats: Expanded clones were, on average, more numerous among CD8+ T cells than CD4+. With doses of 0.1-3.0 mg/kg, partial responders showed among the lowest clonal expansion. Antigen specificity remained undetermined for the expanded peripheral T cells.

To note about this clone: Its antigen is as yet unknown.

TCRdb's table, derived via immunoSEQ multiplex PCR, lists solely in-frame clones and lacks some. The sample includes 100,000 to 150,000 clones, about nine tenths of them seen just once. Autoimmune disease history or systemic immunosuppression led to patient exclusion. V was shortened by 9 bases and J by 5 bases, with 10 bases between the two germline ends. CDR1 ENHRY and CDR2 SYGVKD come from the germline V gene. CDR3 length: 11 residues. The sequence came from an adult with an advanced solid tumor such as melanoma, head and neck, liver or kidney cancer. Sequencing used CD4+ or CD8+ T cells sorted from blood, obtained in a trial of the OX40 agonist ivuxolimab. V and J are TRBV10-3 and TRBJ2-5; D is perhaps TRBD1 (5 bases). The CDR3 nucleotides read TGTGCCATGGGGCCCGGGGAGACCCAGTACTTC. Amino acid sequence: CAMGPGETQYF.